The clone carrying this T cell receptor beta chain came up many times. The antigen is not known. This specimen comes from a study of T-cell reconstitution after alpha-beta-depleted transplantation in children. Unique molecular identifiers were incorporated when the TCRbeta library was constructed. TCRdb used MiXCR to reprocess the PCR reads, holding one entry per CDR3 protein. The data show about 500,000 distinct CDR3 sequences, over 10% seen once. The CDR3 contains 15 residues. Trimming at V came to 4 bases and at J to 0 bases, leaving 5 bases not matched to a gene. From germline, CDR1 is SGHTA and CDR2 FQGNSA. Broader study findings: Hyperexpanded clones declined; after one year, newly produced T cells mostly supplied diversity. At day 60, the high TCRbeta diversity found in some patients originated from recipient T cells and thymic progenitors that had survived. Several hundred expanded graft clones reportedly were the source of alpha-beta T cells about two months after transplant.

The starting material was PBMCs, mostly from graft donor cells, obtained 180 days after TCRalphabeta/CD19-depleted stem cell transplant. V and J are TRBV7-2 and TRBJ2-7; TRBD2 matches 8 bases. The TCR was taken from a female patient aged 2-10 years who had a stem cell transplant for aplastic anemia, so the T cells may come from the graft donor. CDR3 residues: CASSSTSGSSYEQYF. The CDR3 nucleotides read TGTGCCAGCAGCTCAACTAGCGGAAGCTCCTACGAGCAGTACTTC.